Listed below are T cell receptor beta chains from one sample, sequenced in a study of identical twins. TCRdb used MiXCR to reprocess the 5' RACE reads, holding one entry per CDR3 protein. The sample shows 520,000 or so distinct CDR3 sequences, 22% of them seen only once. The data also belong to a second study, concerning T cells expressing NK-cell markers.

Sequenced material: CD4+ T cells sorted from blood. All receptors derive from a woman between 18 and 29 years old in good health. Both conserved end residues are part of each CDR3. The D gene is left open where the match is weak. Clone size, where shown, is once, few, many, or a class for clones that have expanded.

12,TRBV7-3,-,TRBJ1-2,-,TGTGCCAGCAGCTTCGGCCTGTCTGGCTACACCTTC,CASSFGLSGYTF
16,TRBV5-1,-,TRBJ2-3,few,TGCGCCAGCAGCTCGGGAAGGGGGGCGGCCACAGATACGCAGTATTTT,CASSSGRGAATDTQYF
17,TRBV12-3/TRBV12-4,TRBD2,TRBJ2-3,few,TGTGCCAGCAGTCAGACCGGGGTAGTCGGGGGGTCAAATACGCAGTATTTT,CASSQTGVVGGSNTQYF
13,TRBV20-1,TRBD1,TRBJ2-7,few,TGCAGTGCTTCGGACAGGGGCCCCTACGAGCAGTACTTC,CSASDRGPYEQYF
13,TRBV20-1,-,TRBJ1-5,few,TGCAGTGCTAGGTTTGCGATCAATCAGCCCCAGCATTTT,CSARFAINQPQHF
14,TRBV11-2,TRBD2,TRBJ2-1,once,TGTGCCAGCAGTTTTGGACTAGCCTCAAATGAGCAGTTCTTC,CASSFGLASNEQFF
13,TRBV29-1,TRBD2,TRBJ2-7,few,TGCAGCGTTGAAGATCTTGGGGGGGACGAGCAGTACTTC,CSVEDLGGDEQYF
16,TRBV6-1,TRBD1,TRBJ2-7,once,TGTGCCAGCAGCTTCGGCGTCGGGACAGGGGGTTACGAGCAGTACTTC,CASSFGVGTGGYEQYF
14,TRBV7-2,-,TRBJ2-7,once,TGTGCCAGCAACTCGGAGGGGGGGCGATACGAGCAGTACTTC,CASNSEGGRYEQYF
15,TRBV10-2,TRBD2,TRBJ2-1,-,TGCGCCAGCAGTGACCGACTAGCGGGAGAATCAGAGCAGTTCTTC,CASSDRLAGESEQFF
13,TRBV7-6,-,TRBJ2-1,-,TGTGCCAGCAGCTTAGTCCCTAGTAATGAGCAGTTCTTC,CASSLVPSNEQFF
15,TRBV12-3/TRBV12-4,TRBD2,TRBJ2-4,once,TGTGCCAGCAGTCTGCGGACTAGCGGGGGGAACATTCAGTACTTC,CASSLRTSGGNIQYF
15,TRBV6-5,TRBD1,TRBJ2-1,-,TGTGCCAGCAGTCTACAGGGGGCCGTCAACAATGAGCAGTTCTTC,CASSLQGAVNNEQFF
15,TRBV7-9,-,TRBJ2-1,-,TGTGCCAGCAGCTTACAGGGGTATCGAGAGGATGAGCAGTTCTTC,CASSLQGYREDEQFF
10,TRBV20-1,-,TRBJ1-5,few,TGCAGTGCTATGTGGGGAACCCAGCATTTT,CSAMWGTQHF
13,TRBV12-3/TRBV12-4,-,TRBJ2-3,-,TGTGCCAGCAGGGTGCAGGGGACGGATACGCAGTATTTT,CASRVQGTDTQYF
17,TRBV7-9,-,TRBJ2-1,few,TGTGCCAGCAGCTTAGACCGTGCCGACAGGAGAAACAATGAGCAGTTCTTC,CASSLDRADRRNNEQFF
15,TRBV7-9,-,TRBJ1-1,-,TGTGCCAGTATGGCAGGGGACCCGACGAACACTGAAGCTTTCTTT,CASMAGDPTNTEAFF
16,TRBV5-1,TRBD2,TRBJ2-1,few,TGCGCCAGCAGCTTGGGGCCTCTAGCGGGAGCCAATGAGCAGTTCTTC,CASSLGPLAGANEQFF
18,TRBV5-1,TRBD1,TRBJ1-1,-,TGCGCCAGCAGCCTAGAATCCGGGACAGGGGGCCTGAACACTGAAGCTTTCTTT,CASSLESGTGGLNTEAFF
14,TRBV6-1,-,TRBJ1-1,few,TGTGCCAGCAGCAGACAGCTCCCGAACACTGAAGCTTTCTTT,CASSRQLPNTEAFF
15,TRBV7-9,TRBD2,TRBJ2-1,few,TGTGCCAGCAGCCTCGGGGTAGCGGGTATCGATGAGCAGTTCTTC,CASSLGVAGIDEQFF
15,TRBV6-5,-,TRBJ2-7,-,TGTGCCAGCAGTTACGTTTCAGGAGGGACTTACGAGCAGTACTTC,CASSYVSGGTYEQYF
18,TRBV5-5,-,TRBJ1-4,-,TGTGCCAGCAGCTTGCGGTCGGGGAGCCGTGCAACTAATGAAAAACTGTTTTTT,CASSLRSGSRATNEKLFF
14,TRBV20-1,-,TRBJ1-2,few,TGCAGTGCTCTCCTAGACAGGCCCAACTATGGCTACACCTTC,CSALLDRPNYGYTF
14,TRBV10-3,-,TRBJ1-1,-,TGTGCCATCCGCGTGGGGGGGGTGAACACTGAAGCTTTCTTT,CAIRVGGVNTEAFF
13,TRBV29-1,-,TRBJ1-1,many,TGCAGCGTTGATGCGGGTCCTAACACTGAAGCTTTCTTT,CSVDAGPNTEAFF
14,TRBV9,-,TRBJ2-4,-,TGTGCCAGCAGCGTAGATTTAGCCAAAAACATTCAGTACTTC,CASSVDLAKNIQYF
16,TRBV7-2,TRBD2,TRBJ2-1,-,TGTGCCAGCAGCTTAGGGACTAGCCAGATTATATATGAGCAGTTCTTC,CASSLGTSQIIYEQFF
17,TRBV7-6,-,TRBJ2-3,-,TGTGCCAGCAGCTTAAGAGGGTGGGGTCCTAGCACAGATACGCAGTATTTT,CASSLRGWGPSTDTQYF
19,TRBV6-2/TRBV6-3,-,TRBJ2-5,-,TGTGCCAGCACCAACCAGAGGCCTTCTAGCCGAGGGTACCAAGAGACCCAGTACTTC,CASTNQRPSSRGYQETQYF
14,TRBV12-3/TRBV12-4,-,TRBJ2-7,-,TGTGCCAGCAGTTCCATCCGAGCTGAGTACGAGCAGTACTTC,CASSSIRAEYEQYF
16,TRBV6-5,TRBD2,TRBJ2-1,few,TGTGCCAGCAGTTATTCCCCGGGACTAGCGCACAATGAGCAGTTCTTC,CASSYSPGLAHNEQFF
18,TRBV19,TRBD1,TRBJ1-1,few,TGTGCCAGTATCCCCGCCGGGACAGGGGGCCCGGAGAACACTGAAGCTTTCTTT,CASIPAGTGGPENTEAFF
16,TRBV5-6,-,TRBJ1-1,-,TGTGCCAGCAGCGAGACCGGACAGCCCGAACAGAGTGAAGCTTTCTTT,CASSETGQPEQSEAFF
15,TRBV5-6,TRBD1,TRBJ1-2,few,TGTGCCAGCAGCTTCCGGGACAGGTCCTACTATGGCTACACCTTC,CASSFRDRSYYGYTF
12,TRBV11-2,-,TRBJ1-5,few,TGTGCCAGCAGCTTCGGTTATCAGCCCCAGCATTTT,CASSFGYQPQHF
15,TRBV10-3,TRBD2,TRBJ2-7,many,TGTGCCATCAGTGCCGCGGGACTAGCGGGTAACGAGCAGTACTTC,CAISAAGLAGNEQYF
19,TRBV20-1,TRBD2,TRBJ2-1,-,TGCAGTGCTAAGGGAGGGACTAGCGGGAGAGCGAGCTCCTACAATGAGCAGTTCTTC,CSAKGGTSGRASSYNEQFF
12,TRBV6-2/TRBV6-3,-,TRBJ2-7,few,TGTGCCAGCGCCTTCGACTCCTACGAGCAGTACTTC,CASAFDSYEQYF
13,TRBV12-3/TRBV12-4,TRBD2,TRBJ2-5,many,TGTGCCAGCAGGTGGGGGGGGACGGAGACCCAGTACTTC,CASRWGGTETQYF
13,TRBV10-3,-,TRBJ1-4,-,TGTGCCATCAGTGAGGTACAGGATGAAAAACTGTTTTTT,CAISEVQDEKLFF
13,TRBV12-3/TRBV12-4,-,TRBJ2-3,few,TGTGCCAGCAGACCAAAAGGGCGGGATACGCAGTATTTT,CASRPKGRDTQYF
15,TRBV20-1,TRBD2,TRBJ2-3,few,TGCAGTGCTAGGTTGGCGGGGGGAAAGGGAGATACGCAGTATTTT,CSARLAGGKGDTQYF
14,TRBV5-1,-,TRBJ1-1,-,TGCGCCAGCAGCTTGGGACGGCAGAACACTGAAGCTTTCTTT,CASSLGRQNTEAFF